Listed below are T cell receptor beta chains from one sample, sequenced in a study of shared clonotypes between healthy human individuals. Sequencing was performed with immunoSEQ multiplex PCR; in TCRdb, only in-frame clones are kept and a portion is missing. Of 650,000 to 750,000 clones listed, 72% are singletons. The sample consisted of memory CD4+ T cells sorted from blood. Receptors were obtained from a woman in her 30s in good health. Both conserved end residues are part of each CDR3. Each record gives: CDR3 DNA, CDR3 protein, J gene, D gene, V gene, clone size. D genes are given only for firm matches. Some rows mark clone size as missing; the rest say once, few, many or name a class of expanded clone.

TGCAGCGTTGGACTACTAGGACAGGGGCATGGCTACACCTTC,CSVGLLGQGHGYTF,TRBJ1-2,TRBD1,TRBV29-1,once
TGCGCCAGCAGCGCGCGGGAGACCGGGGAGCTGTTTTTT,CASSARETGELFF,TRBJ2-2,TRBD2,TRBV4-1,NA
TGTGCCAGCAGTGACCGAGCAGATACGCAGTATTTT,CASSDRADTQYF,TRBJ2-3,NA,TRBV2,few
TGTGCCAGCAGCTTAGATCGGTGGGATACGCAGTATTTT,CASSLDRWDTQYF,TRBJ2-3,NA,TRBV11-2,NA
TGCGCCAGCAGCTTGGGTACGTCTGGAAACACCATATATTTT,CASSLGTSGNTIYF,TRBJ1-3,NA,TRBV5-1,few
TGTGCCAGTAGAGGTTGGGACGGGTACAGAAACACCGGGGAGCTGTTTTTT,CASRGWDGYRNTGELFF,TRBJ2-2,NA,TRBV19,NA
TGTGCCAGTAGTACCCTTCTCACCCGGCTGTTTTTT,CASSTLLTRLFF,TRBJ1-4,NA,TRBV19,NA
TGTGCCATCAGTGATTCTCTACCAGCAGGGATCGTCACAGATACGCAGTATTTT,CAISDSLPAGIVTDTQYF,TRBJ2-3,NA,TRBV10-3,NA
TGTGCCAGCAGTGCCACCGGGACAGGTACTGGGCAGTACTTC,CASSATGTGTGQYF,TRBJ2-7,TRBD1,TRBV27,few
TGTGCCAGCAGCGTAGACCGCGGGGGCTTCGAAGAGACCCAGTACTTC,CASSVDRGGFEETQYF,TRBJ2-5,NA,TRBV9,NA
TGTGCCAGCTCAACCAGTCTAGGAGATGAGCAGTTCTTC,CASSTSLGDEQFF,TRBJ2-1,NA,TRBV18,NA
TGTGCCAGCTCAACGATCGGACTAGCGGGAATTTCAGATACGCAGTATTTT,CASSTIGLAGISDTQYF,TRBJ2-3,TRBD2,TRBV18,NA
TGTGCCAGCAGTCCTACAGGGGATGGAGGAAACACCATATATTTT,CASSPTGDGGNTIYF,TRBJ1-3,TRBD1,TRBV6-6,few
TGTGCCAGCAGTCCGCGACAGGCGACTGGCTACACCTTC,CASSPRQATGYTF,TRBJ1-2,NA,TRBV27,few
TGTGCCAGCAGATATCACAGGGACGAGCAGTACTTC,CASRYHRDEQYF,TRBJ2-7,NA,TRBV2,NA
TGTGCCAGCAGCTTGGGATTCAGAAGCTCCTACAATGAGCAGTTCTTC,CASSLGFRSSYNEQFF,TRBJ2-1,NA,TRBV7-9,NA
TGTGCCAGCAGTTTGGTAGGGGGAGGGAACATTCAGTACTTC,CASSLVGGGNIQYF,TRBJ2-4,NA,TRBV27,NA
TGTGCCAGCAAAGGAGGACACGCTGGAAACACCATATATTTT,CASKGGHAGNTIYF,TRBJ1-3,NA,TRBV6-6,NA
TGTGCCAGCTCACCGGGATCTGCGGGGGGGACTGAAGCTTTCTTT,CASSPGSAGGTEAFF,TRBJ1-1,NA,TRBV18,NA
TGTGCCAGCAGCCCTCCCTCCTCGGATACGCAGTATTTT,CASSPPSSDTQYF,TRBJ2-3,NA,TRBV16,NA
TGTGCCAGCAGCCACGGACTAGCTGTTCAAGAGACCCAGTACTTC,CASSHGLAVQETQYF,TRBJ2-5,TRBD2,TRBV14,once
TGTGCCAGCAGCTCCTCAGGGGGCAGTCAGGGCTACACCTTC,CASSSSGGSQGYTF,TRBJ1-2,TRBD1,TRBV11-2,many
TGTGCCAGCAGTTTCTTTCCGGCAGGGGAGCTGTTTTTT,CASSFFPAGELFF,TRBJ2-2,NA,TRBV28,NA
TGTGCCAGCAGCGTAGGTCATGCTAGCGTTAGGAATGAGCAGTTCTTC,CASSVGHASVRNEQFF,TRBJ2-1,NA,TRBV9,once
TGTGCTAGCAGCTGGAAGCCTGATCAGCCCCAGCATTTT,CASSWKPDQPQHF,TRBJ1-5,NA,TRBV5-5,NA
TGTGCCAGCAGTCGTTTTAAACAGGGGTCCGCCGAAAAACTGTTTTTT,CASSRFKQGSAEKLFF,TRBJ1-4,TRBD1,TRBV6-4,NA
TGTGCCAGTAGTACTTACTTTGGACTAGCCGACGAGCAGTACTTC,CASSTYFGLADEQYF,TRBJ2-7,TRBD2,TRBV19,NA
TGTGCCAGTAGTATTACCGGGGCCATGAACATTCAGTACTTC,CASSITGAMNIQYF,TRBJ2-4,NA,TRBV19,NA
TGTGCCAGCAGTCCAGCCGGGAGGGTTTCAGATACGCAGTATTTT,CASSPAGRVSDTQYF,TRBJ2-3,TRBD2,TRBV28,NA
TGTGCCAGCAGCCATAGGACGGCTCGAGTCTCTGGAAACACCATATATTTT,CASSHRTARVSGNTIYF,TRBJ1-3,NA,TRBV13,many
TGTGCCAGCAGCTTAGGGACGTTTAGCAACTCCTACGAGCAGTACTTC,CASSLGTFSNSYEQYF,TRBJ2-7,NA,TRBV11-2,NA
TGTGCCAGCAGCTATCAGGGGGGGTACGACGATGAGCAGTTCTTC,CASSYQGGYDDEQFF,TRBJ2-1,NA,TRBV11-3,few
TGTGCCAGCTCACCACCGGGCGGGAGGGCCGGCAAAAACATTCAGTACTTC,CASSPPGGRAGKNIQYF,TRBJ2-4,TRBD2,TRBV18,NA
TGTGCCAGCAGTCAAACAGGGAGGTCGAGAAAACTGTTTTTT,CASSQTGRSRKLFF,TRBJ1-4,NA,TRBV28,NA
TGTGCCAGCTCACGGAGGTCACAAGAGACCCAGTACTTC,CASSRRSQETQYF,TRBJ2-5,NA,TRBV18,NA
TGCAGCGTTCTTACAGCGCATCACGAGCAGTACTTC,CSVLTAHHEQYF,TRBJ2-7,NA,TRBV29-1,NA
TGTGCCAGCAGCGGAACGGAAAATGAAAAACTGTTTTTT,CASSGTENEKLFF,TRBJ1-4,NA,TRBV9,NA
TGTGCCAGCACTTCCGCCGGGACAGGGGTTTCAGAGACCCAGTACTTC,CASTSAGTGVSETQYF,TRBJ2-5,TRBD1,TRBV25-1,NA
TGCGCCAGCAGCTTGCGACAGGGATCCTCTAGCACAGATACGCAGTATTTT,CASSLRQGSSSTDTQYF,TRBJ2-3,TRBD1,TRBV5-1,few
TGTGCCATCAGTGGGACTAGCGGTACCTACAATGAGCAGTTCTTC,CAISGTSGTYNEQFF,TRBJ2-1,TRBD2,TRBV10-3,NA
TGTGCCAGCAGCACACAGGGACCCCCAGAGACCCAGTACTTC,CASSTQGPPETQYF,TRBJ2-5,NA,TRBV11-2,NA
TGCGCCAGCTTCTCCCAACCGGGAACCTCCTACGAGCAGTACTTC,CASFSQPGTSYEQYF,TRBJ2-7,NA,TRBV5-1,NA
TGCGCCAGCAGCCAAGACCCCCGGGGCCGAGCGAATTATAACACCATATATTTT,CASSQDPRGRANYNTIYF,TRBJ1-3,NA,TRBV4-1,NA
TGTGCCAGCTCACCGGACTACGAGCAGTACTTC,CASSPDYEQYF,TRBJ2-7,NA,TRBV18,few
TGTGCCAGCAGCAGACAGGAGTGGGAGACCCAGTACTTC,CASSRQEWETQYF,TRBJ2-5,NA,TRBV7-6,NA
TGTGCCAGCAGCTCCCGAGGGGCCGGAAACACCATATATTTT,CASSSRGAGNTIYF,TRBJ1-3,NA,TRBV9,NA